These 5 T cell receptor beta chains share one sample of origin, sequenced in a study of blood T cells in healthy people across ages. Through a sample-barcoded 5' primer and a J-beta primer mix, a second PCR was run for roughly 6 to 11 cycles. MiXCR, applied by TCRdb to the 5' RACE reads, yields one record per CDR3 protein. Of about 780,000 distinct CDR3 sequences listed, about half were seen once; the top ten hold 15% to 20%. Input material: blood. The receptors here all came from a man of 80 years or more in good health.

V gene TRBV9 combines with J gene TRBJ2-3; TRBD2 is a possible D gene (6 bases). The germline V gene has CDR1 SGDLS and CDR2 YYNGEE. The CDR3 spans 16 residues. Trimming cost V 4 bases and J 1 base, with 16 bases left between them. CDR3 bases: TGTGCCAGCAGCCTCCACCCCGGAGGGGGCACAGATACGCAGTATTTT. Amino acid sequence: CASSLHPGGGTDTQYF. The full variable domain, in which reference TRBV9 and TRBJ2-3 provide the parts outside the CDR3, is DSGVTQTPKHLITATGQRVTLRCSPRSGDLSVYWYQQSLDQGLQFLIQYYNGEERAKGNILERFSAQQFPDLHSELNLSSLELGDSALYFCASSLHPGGGTDTQYFGPGTRLTVL.

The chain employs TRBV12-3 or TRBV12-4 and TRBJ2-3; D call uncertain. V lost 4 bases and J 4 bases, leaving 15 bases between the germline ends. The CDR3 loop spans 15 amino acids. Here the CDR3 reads CASSSSFARPDTQYF. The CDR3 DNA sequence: TGTGCCAGCAGTTCCTCATTCGCTAGGCCAGATACGCAGTATTTT.

This CDR3 is CASSLGGSRDEQYF. As DNA, the CDR3 is TGTGCCAGCAGTTTGGGAGGGAGTAGGGATGAGCAGTACTTC. The chain couples TRBV27 to TRBJ2-7; 7 nucleotides agree with TRBD2. The V gene's germline CDR1 is MNHEY and CDR2 SMNVEV (reference sequence). V shed 3 bases and J 7 bases; nucleotides not matched to a gene: 9. The CDR3 length is 14 residues.

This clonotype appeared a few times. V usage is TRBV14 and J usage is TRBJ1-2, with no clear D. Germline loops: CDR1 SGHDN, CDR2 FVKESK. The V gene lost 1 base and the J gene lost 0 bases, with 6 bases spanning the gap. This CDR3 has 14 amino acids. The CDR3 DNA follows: TGTGCCAGCAGCCAAGGAACAACTAACTATGGCTACACCTTC. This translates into CASSQGTTNYGYTF.

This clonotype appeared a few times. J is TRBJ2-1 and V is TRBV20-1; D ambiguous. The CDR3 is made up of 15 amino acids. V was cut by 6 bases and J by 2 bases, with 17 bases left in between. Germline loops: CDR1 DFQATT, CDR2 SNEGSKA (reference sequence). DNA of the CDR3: TGCAGTGCCGAGATCGCGAAATCCCCCTACAATGAGCAGTTCTTC. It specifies CSAEIAKSPYNEQFF.